One sample yielded the 10 T cell receptor beta chains listed below, sequenced in a study of cytomegalovirus exposure and HLA in healthy donors. PCR used 60 Vbeta primers and 13 Jbeta primers. Sequencing used immunoSEQ multiplex PCR; TCRdb keeps in-frame clones, though not all of them. Of under 250,000 clones in the sample, approximately 88% were seen once. Sample: PBMCs. The receptors originated from a boy between 2 and 10 years old in good health and CMV-seronegative.

This chain uses TRBV14 with TRBJ2-5; 9 positions match TRBD1. Trimming at V came to 6 bases and at J to 7 bases, leaving 12 bases not matched to a gene. The CDR3 length is 15 residues. Germline lookup yields CDR1 SGHDN and CDR2 FVKESK. In nucleotides, the CDR3 is TGTGCCAGCAGTATAACAGGGGGCGTTGGATCGACCCAGTACTTC. Protein sequence: CASSITGGVGSTQYF. The full variable domain, with the rest looked up from reference TRBV14 and TRBJ2-5, is EAGVTQFPSHSVIEKGQTVTLRCDPISGHDNLYWYRRVMGKEIKFLLHFVKESKQDESGMPNNRFLAERTGGTYSTLKVQPAELEDSGVYFCASSITGGVGSTQYFGPGTRLLVL.

This clone was observed a few times. V is TRBV6-1 and J is TRBJ1-2; a possible D gene is TRBD1 (5 bases). Germline V lookup: CDR1 MNHNS, CDR2 SASEGT. The CDR3 consists of 12 residues. The V end lost 8 bases, the J end lost 8 bases, and 15 bases lay between the germline ends. The CDR3 is CASQGLVWGYTF. CDR3 sequence (DNA): TGTGCCAGCCAGGGACTGGTCTGGGGCTACACCTTC.

J is TRBJ1-3 and V is TRBV9; D perhaps matches TRBD1 (6 bases). The CDR3 runs 17 residues. With 0 bases removed from V and 2 bases from J, the gap between germline ends came to 15 bases. Germline assignment: CDR1 SGDLS and CDR2 YYNGEE. The CDR3 region is CASSVEVRGIAGNTIYF. The CDR3 nucleotides are TGTGCCAGCAGCGTAGAGGTCAGGGGAATTGCTGGAAACACCATATATTTT. Full variable domain (missing parts from reference TRBV9 and TRBJ1-3): DSGVTQTPKHLITATGQRVTLRCSPRSGDLSVYWYQQSLDQGLQFLIQYYNGEERAKGNILERFSAQQFPDLHSELNLSSLELGDSALYFCASSVEVRGIAGNTIYFGEGSWLTVV.

The rearrangement joins TRBV13 to TRBJ2-7, with TRBD1 matching over 11 bases. The junction had 4 bases not matched to a gene; V was cut back by 5 bases and J by 4 bases. CDR1 is PRHDT, CDR2 FYEKMQ, per germline (reference sequence). This CDR3 region has 14 residues. In nucleotides, the CDR3 is TGTGCCAGCAGCCACGGACAGGGGGCTTACGAGCAGTACTTC. Its translation: CASSHGQGAYEQYF.

The CDR3 DNA sequence: TGTGCTAGTGGTTCCCTGGGGGGGGGAAGGAACACTGAAGCTTTCTTT. It yields the protein CASGSLGGGRNTEAFF. The chain couples TRBV12-5 to TRBJ1-1; D is possibly TRBD1 (5 bases). Germline V lookup: CDR1 LGHNT, CDR2 FRNRAP. Trimming shortened V by 4 bases and J by 1 base, and 16 bases separated the two germline ends. The CDR3 has 16 residues.

This clone was found a few times. This chain uses TRBV15 with TRBJ2-3; 9 nucleotides align to TRBD1. Germline-derived CDR1 and CDR2 are LNHNV and YYDKDF (reference sequence). The CDR3 totals 15 residues. Trimming at V came to 3 bases and at J to 6 bases, leaving 7 bases not matched to a gene. The DNA for the CDR3 is TGTGCCACCAGCAGCGAAGGACAGGGGAGGGATACGCAGTATTTT. Its translation: CATSSEGQGRDTQYF.

This clone came up a few times. The chain joins TRBV5-1 to TRBJ2-2; no reliable D call. CDR1 SGHRS and CDR2 YFSETQ come from the germline V gene. Trimming pared 4 bases from V and 6 bases from J, leaving 4 bases between. This CDR3 is built from 11 residues. For the CDR3, the DNA is TGCGCCAGCAGCGGAGCCGGGGAGCTGTTTTTT. Residues: CASSGAGELFF.

This chain uses TRBV7-2 with TRBJ2-7; perhaps TRBD2 as D (5 bases). The germline CDR1 and CDR2 sequences are SGHTA and FQGNSA. CDR3 size: 14 residues. V lost 3 bases, J lost 3 bases, and 12 bases lay in between. As DNA, the CDR3 is TGTGCCAGCAGCTTTGCCCACCGGGACTACGAGCAGTACTTC. Translation gives CASSFAHRDYEQYF.

The chain recombines TRBV7-9 with TRBJ2-7; TRBD2 matches at 12 bases. The V and J ends lost 5 bases and 7 bases, in that order; junction bases with no gene match: 9. There are 15 residues in the CDR3. Germline CDR1 and CDR2: SEHNR and FQNEAQ (reference sequence). CDR3 amino acids: CASSPSGRAWCEQYF. The DNA for the CDR3 is TGTGCCAGCAGCCCTAGCGGGAGGGCCTGGTGTGAGCAGTACTTC.

The chain links TRBV5-1 to TRBJ2-2; 9 positions agree with TRBD2. V shed 7 bases, J shed 2 bases, and the junction held 9 bases outside the gene matches. CDR1 is SGHRS, CDR2 YFSETQ, per germline. This CDR3 is 16 amino acids long. The CDR3 coding sequence is TGCGCCAGCCGTCCAAGCGGGGGGTTCAACACCGGGGAGCTGTTTTTT. Translating it yields CASRPSGGFNTGELFF.